This TCR beta chain was captured by sequencing in a study of T cell repertoires in cytomegalovirus infection. Study-level background: In the study, CMV epitopes included recently identified HLA-C-restricted and well-studied HLA-B-restricted ones. CMV infection together with matching HLA type was indicated by public TCR beta signatures. Study conclusions and caveats: Clonotype analysis showed dominance of the ex vivo response by HLA-C-restricted CMV-specific TCR beta clonotypes.

The sample holds a few counts of this clonotype. Antigen unknown. TCRdb re-called the reads through MiXCR, storing one row per CDR3 protein. The sample consists of 600,000 to 700,000 distinct CDR3 sequences, about 30% of them appearing once. This specimen was cultured PBMCs, taken from culture after CMV antigen stimulation. The sequence was obtained from a human donor in good health (CMV status not recorded). Some clones in this sample may be carry-over from other donors' samples.

CDR3: CASSQFMNTEAFF. CDR3 DNA sequence: TGTGCCAGCAGTCAATTTATGAACACTGAAGCTTTCTTT. The chain uses TRBV27 and TRBJ1-1; D not resolved. The CDR3 has 13 residues. Per the germline V gene, CDR1 is MNHEY and CDR2 is SMNVEV (reference sequence). V lost 5 bases and J lost 0, with 7 bases in between.